The source of this TCR beta chain is a study of cytomegalovirus exposure and HLA in healthy donors. Findings and limits, study-wide: Previously analyzed data showed that most TCR beta V segments were productive at a frequency of about 90% or about 30%. Per a later analysis, HLA-associated TCR beta chains showed more clonal expansion than other, equally common TCR beta chains.

In germline, CDR1 is SGDLS, CDR2 YYNGEE. The CDR3 is 15 amino acids. V was pared by 0 bases and J by 8 bases, with 8 bases of the junction left unmatched. Vbeta (60) and Jbeta (13) primers were used in the PCR. Assay used: immunoSEQ multiplex PCR; TCRdb lists only in-frame clones, some missing. The sample carries around 200,000 clones, approximately 81% recorded once. A word on this clone: The antigen is undetermined.

The V and J genes are TRBV9 and TRBJ2-1; 7 bases are shared with TRBD1. Material: PBMCs. This sequence originates from a man aged 50-60 years in good health and CMV-seronegative. DNA of the CDR3: TGTGCCAGCAGCGTAGGGGTACAGGGGAACTATGAGCAGTTCTTC. Translating gives CASSVGVQGNYEQFF. Full variable domain (remainder filled in from reference TRBV9 and TRBJ2-1): DSGVTQTPKHLITATGQRVTLRCSPRSGDLSVYWYQQSLDQGLQFLIQYYNGEERAKGNILERFSAQQFPDLHSELNLSSLELGDSALYFCASSVGVQGNYEQFFGPGTRLTVL.